This passage covers 16 T cell receptor beta chains from one sample sequenced in a study of PD-1 blockade in classical Hodgkin lymphoma. Noted time point: newly diagnosed, previously untreated cHL patient sample. With magnetic negative selection, CD4+ T cells were purified from PBMCs that had been thawed. TCRdb keeps only in-frame clones here, not all; method: immunoSEQ multiplex PCR. This sample carries tens of thousands of clones, 90% of them seen once, and the ten largest clones take 0.41%. The sample consisted of CD4+ T cells from blood. The receptor source for this set is a human donor with classical Hodgkin lymphoma.

The chain couples TRBV27 to TRBJ2-1; D is uncertain. Germline CDR1 MNHEY, CDR2 SMNVEV (reference sequence). The CDR3 loop spans 13 amino acids. V lost 10 bases and J 2 bases, leaving 12 bases between the germline ends. The CDR3 DNA sequence: TGTGCCACCGCGAGCATACCCTACAATGAGCAGTTCTTC. Translated: CATASIPYNEQFF.

For the CDR3, the DNA is TGCGCCAGCAGCGGGGGACCGAGAACGAACACCGGGGAGCTGTTTTTT. As protein: CASSGGPRTNTGELFF. The chain has TRBV5-1 and TRBJ2-2; the D call may be TRBD1 or TRBD2 (5 bases each). This CDR3 is built from 16 residues. Trimming removed 4 bases at V and 0 bases at J, with 13 bases between. Germline CDR1 reads SGHRS; CDR2 reads YFSETQ.

The J gene is TRBJ1-1, the V gene TRBV5-1, with D hard to call. CDR3 length: 14 residues. Germline V gives CDR1 SGHRS, CDR2 YFSETQ. V lost 7 bases and J lost 1, with 14 bases in between. CDR3 sequence (DNA): TGCGCCAGCCGACCCGCATGGCGGAACACTGAAGCTTTCTTT. Protein sequence: CASRPAWRNTEAFF. The complete variable domain, with remaining parts taken from reference TRBV5-1 and TRBJ1-1, reads KAGVTQTPRYLIKTRGQQVTLSCSPISGHRSVSWYQQTPGQGLQFLFEYFSETQRNKGNFPGRFSGRQFSNSRSEMNVSTLELGDSALYLCASRPAWRNTEAFFGQGTRLTVV.

In this sample, this clone turned up a few times. The chain uses TRBV7-9 and TRBJ1-5; D is unclear. The germline V gene encodes CDR1 SEHNR and CDR2 FQNEAQ (reference sequence). The CDR3 contains 12 residues. V dropped 2 bases and J dropped 4 bases, with 3 bases sitting between them. CDR3: CASSLWNQPQHF. Written as DNA, the CDR3 is TGTGCCAGCAGCTTATGGAATCAGCCCCAGCATTTT.

The rearrangement uses TRBV5-5 and TRBJ2-7; D uncertain. This CDR3 is 16 amino acids long. Per germline, CDR1 SGHKS and CDR2 YYEKEE (reference sequence). The V and J ends lost 3 bases and 2 bases respectively, with 18 bases between them. CDR3: CASSSKSRANAYEQYF. In DNA, the CDR3 is TGTGCCAGCAGCTCGAAAAGCCGGGCCAATGCCTACGAGCAGTACTTC. The complete variable domain, with remaining parts taken from reference TRBV5-5 and TRBJ2-7, reads DAGVTQSPTHLIKTRGQQVTLRCSPISGHKSVSWYQQVLGQGPQFIFQYYEKEERGRGNFPDRFSARQFPNYSSELNVNALLLGDSALYLCASSSKSRANAYEQYFGPGTRLTVT.

The DNA for the CDR3 is TGTGCCAGCAGCAGAACCGGGACAGGGTCCGACGAGCAGTACTTC. It yields the protein CASSRTGTGSDEQYF. The chain employs TRBV7-9 and TRBJ2-7; 9 nucleotides line up with TRBD1. In germline, CDR1 is SEHNR, CDR2 FQNEAQ (reference sequence). Trimming removed 5 bases from V and 5 bases from J; junction bases left unmatched: 10. The CDR3 runs to 15 residues.

J is TRBJ2-3 and V is TRBV21-1; the D call TRBD2 from the table was never checked on the DNA. TRBV21-1 is a pseudogene. This CDR3 spans 17 amino acids. DNA of the CDR3: TGTGCCAGCAGCAAAGGACCCGGGACTCCAGGCTCAGATACGCAGTATTTT. Protein product: CASSKGPGTPGSDTQYF.

The genes are TRBV5-4 and TRBJ2-3; D gene unclear. CDR3 length: 15 amino acids. V lost 0 bases, J lost 3 bases, and 11 bases lay in between. CDR1 is SGHNT and CDR2 is YYREEE in the germline V gene (reference sequence). For the CDR3, the DNA is TGTGCCAGCAGCTTGGCCGGGCCTGGGACAGATACGCAGTATTTT. Its protein product is CASSLAGPGTDTQYF.

V and J are TRBV5-1 and TRBJ2-2; maybe TRBD1 (5 bases). The CDR3 runs to 14 residues. CDR1 SGHRS and CDR2 YFSETQ come from the germline V gene. Trimming pared 1 base from V and 7 bases from J, leaving 11 bases between. CDR3 sequence reads: CASSLKTTGGELFF. CDR3 DNA: TGCGCCAGCAGCTTGAAAACAACAGGCGGGGAGCTGTTTTTT.

This chain links TRBV4-3 with TRBJ2-5, with 7 bases matching TRBD1. V was clipped by 3 bases and J by 3 bases; unmatched bases: 10. Germline V gene lookup returns CDR1 LGHNA and CDR2 YSLEER. This CDR3 is 16 amino acids long. The CDR3 DNA sequence: TGCGCCAGCAGCCAGGCACTGACAGGGACAGAAGAGACCCAGTACTTC. This encodes CASSQALTGTEETQYF.

The V and J genes are TRBV25-1 and TRBJ2-5, with D unclear. Germline V gives CDR1 MGHDK, CDR2 SYGVNS. Trimming pared 1 base from V and 5 bases from J, leaving 17 bases between. The CDR3 totals 16 residues. The CDR3 loop is CASSELGVSHRETQYF. The CDR3 DNA reads as TGTGCCAGCAGTGAATTAGGTGTCTCTCATCGGGAGACCCAGTACTTC.

The genes are TRBV30 and TRBJ2-5, with unresolved D. Per the germline V gene, CDR1 is GTSNPN and CDR2 is SVGIG (reference sequence). The ends were cut back, 5 bases at V and 5 bases at J, with 6 bases in the middle. This CDR3 contains 10 residues. CDR3 protein: CAWGRETQYF. As DNA, the CDR3 is TGTGCCTGGGGTCGGGAGACCCAGTACTTC. Full variable domain (rest looked up from reference TRBV30 and TRBJ2-5): SQTIHQWPATLVQPVGSPLSLECTVEGTSNPNLYWYRQAAGRGLQLLFYSVGIGQISSEVPQNLSASRPQDRQFILSSKKLLLSDSGFYLCAWGRETQYFGPGTRLLVL.

The chain couples TRBV30 to TRBJ1-5; D remains ambiguous. V shed 2 bases and J shed 1 base, with 12 bases lying between them. The CDR3 is made up of 15 amino acids. Germline assignment: CDR1 GTSNPN and CDR2 SVGIG (reference sequence). This CDR3 is CAWSSGVGSNQPQHF. The CDR3, as DNA: TGTGCCTGGAGTAGCGGGGTCGGAAGCAATCAGCCCCAGCATTTT.

In this sample, this clone turned up once. The chain combines TRBV27 with TRBJ2-5; 9 bases are a match to TRBD2. Germline loops: CDR1 MNHEY, CDR2 SMNVEV (reference sequence). With 4 bases clipped from V and 5 bases from J, the junction kept 20 bases outside the gene matches. The CDR3 spans 19 residues. The CDR3 here is CASSSIAGAGLLSGETQYF. CDR3 bases: TGTGCCAGCAGTTCGATAGCGGGAGCGGGTTTGTTAAGTGGGGAGACCCAGTACTTC.

This chain uses TRBV19 with TRBJ1-5, with TRBD1 identical over 9 bases. Germline CDR1 and CDR2: LNHDA and SQIVND (reference sequence). This CDR3 spans 14 amino acids. Losses at the gene ends were 4 bases for V and 6 bases for J; bases not matched to a gene: 4. CDR3 sequence: CASSTGQGVQPQHF. The CDR3 DNA reads TGTGCCAGTAGTACGGGACAGGGAGTTCAGCCCCAGCATTTT.

The rearrangement links TRBV11-2 to TRBJ2-1; 9 nucleotides match TRBD2. Germline-derived CDR1 and CDR2 are SGHAT and FQNNGV. V lost 3 bases to trimming and J lost 6 bases; unmatched junction nucleotides: 12. The CDR3 runs 17 residues. CDR3 DNA sequence: TGTGCCAGCAGCTTTAGATCCAGCGGGGGGCCAATCAATGAGCAGTTCTTC. Translated, it gives CASSFRSSGGPINEQFF.